The clone carrying this TCR delta chain was found a few times. This DNA's translation and the protein TCRdb lists, from a much larger clone, do not match at residue 9, likely due to a read error; the protein shown is translated from the DNA. TCRdb re-called clones from the RT-PCR reads using CATT. The sample contains 2,100 or so delta-chain clones, approximately 4.6% of which appear only once. This entry comes from a study of gamma-delta T cells after stem cell transplantation. Germline loops: CDR1 GEAIGNYY, CDR2 EKD. The CDR3 consists of 18 residues. V was pared by 0 bases and J by 0 bases, with 11 bases between.

The clonotype was recovered from a human donor. It is not recorded whose cells these are; they may come from a transplant donor. The chain uses TRDV2 and TRDJ3; D is uncertain. The sample consisted of gamma-delta T cells. The CDR3 region is CACDTVIPGSWDTRQMFF. In nucleotides, the CDR3 is TGTGCCTGTGACACCGTAATCCCGGGCTCCTGGGACACCCGACAGATGTTTTTC.